Presented here are 24 T cell receptor beta chains from one specimen sequenced in a study of response to subunit inactivated influenza vaccine. TCRdb called the RT-PCR reads again in MiXCR, with one record for every CDR3 protein. The profile shows roughly 630,000 distinct CDR3 sequences, about 14% of them singletons. Sample: PBMCs from blood, taken roughly 2 weeks before vaccination. Every receptor here comes from a man between 45 and 60 years old who received an inactivated influenza vaccine.

The chain combines TRBV28 with TRBJ2-2, with 12 nucleotides matching TRBD2. The CDR3 consists of 15 residues. Germline CDR1 is MDHEN and CDR2 is SYDVKM. Unmatched junction bases numbered 8, after V lost 8 bases and J lost 7 bases. Written as DNA, the CDR3 is TGTGCCAGCTGGACCCTAGCGGGAGGGGTCGGGGAGCTGTTTTTT. Its protein product is CASWTLAGGVGELFF.

The chain couples TRBV10-3 to TRBJ1-1, with 10 bases aligning to TRBD1. Germline loops: CDR1 ENHRY, CDR2 SYGVKD. The CDR3 extends over 13 amino acids. J gave up 5 bases and V 8 bases, and 5 bases lay outside the gene matches. The CDR3 protein is CAISGTGATEAFF. CDR3 sequence (DNA): TGTGCCATCTCTGGGACAGGGGCAACTGAAGCTTTCTTT.

This rearrangement joins TRBV29-1 to TRBJ1-1; 9 nucleotides line up with TRBD1. The junction had 2 bases not matched to a gene; V was cut back by 2 bases and J by 7 bases. The CDR3 extends over 12 amino acids. From germline, CDR1 is SQVTM and CDR2 ANQGSEA. The CDR3 loop is CSVEWDRVEAFF. The CDR3 DNA reads as TGCAGCGTTGAATGGGACAGGGTTGAAGCTTTCTTT. The full variable domain, completed using reference TRBV29-1 and TRBJ1-1, is SAVISQKPSRDICQRGTSLTIQCQVDSQVTMMFWYRQQPGQSLTLIATANQGSEATYESGFVIDKFPISRPNLTFSTLTVSNMSPEDSSIYLCSVEWDRVEAFFGQGTRLTVV.

This clonotype was seen at least ten times. V gene TRBV18 combines with J gene TRBJ2-7; TRBD1 matches at 8 bases. With 3 bases clipped from V and 6 bases from J, the junction kept 4 bases outside the gene matches. The CDR3 is 13 amino acids. CDR1 is KGHSH, CDR2 LQKENI, per germline. CDR3 region: CASSPVGQGEQYF. As DNA, the CDR3 is TGTGCCAGCTCACCCGTAGGACAGGGCGAGCAGTACTTC.

The chain joins TRBV7-9 to TRBJ2-1, with 15 bases identical to TRBD2. Germline loops: CDR1 SEHNR, CDR2 FQNEAQ (reference sequence). The CDR3 covers 14 residues. V lost 7 bases to trimming and J lost 8 bases; unmatched junction nucleotides: 3. CDR3 sequence: CASIRTSGRDEQFF. The CDR3 nucleotides are TGTGCCAGCATCAGGACTAGCGGGAGGGATGAGCAGTTCTTC.

J is TRBJ2-7 and V is TRBV28; unclear D gene. The CDR3 loop spans 16 amino acids. From germline, CDR1 is MDHEN and CDR2 SYDVKM. V gave up 2 bases and J gave up 0 bases, with 14 bases separating them. The CDR3 coding sequence is TGTGCCAGCAGTTTAGTTATTAGGGTCCCCTCCTACGAGCAGTACTTC. It translates to CASSLVIRVPSYEQYF.

This clonotype has more than one count but fewer than ten. This chain links TRBV12-3 or TRBV12-4 with TRBJ2-3; D could derive from TRBD1 or TRBD2 (5 bases each). The CDR3 totals 16 residues. V lost 7 bases, J lost 5 bases, and 22 bases lay in between. CDR3 residues: CASNNPGTPGGDTQYF. The CDR3 nucleotides are TGTGCCAGCAACAATCCCGGGACGCCTGGGGGAGATACGCAGTATTTT.

V gene TRBV7-9 combines with J gene TRBJ1-2; 9 bases align to TRBD1. The V and J ends lost 6 bases and 4 bases, in that order; junction bases with no gene match: 12. CDR3 length equals 16 residues. Germline V gene sequence: CDR1 SEHNR, CDR2 FQNEAQ (reference sequence). The CDR3 spells CASSPLTGGGVYGYTF. CDR3 sequence (DNA): TGTGCCAGCAGTCCGCTCACAGGGGGCGGTGTCTATGGCTACACCTTC.

The V gene is TRBV28, the J gene TRBJ2-1; the match to TRBD1 covers 11 bases. CDR1 is MDHEN and CDR2 is SYDVKM in the germline V gene. Germline trimming cut 3 bases from V and 10 bases from J; bases unmatched to any gene: 5. This CDR3 has 14 residues. The CDR3: CASSFWTGGREQFF. CDR3 in DNA: TGTGCCAGCAGTTTCTGGACAGGGGGCAGGGAGCAGTTCTTC.

This clonotype showed up just a few times. The gene calls are TRBV5-5 and TRBJ2-6; no clear D gene. Germline V gives CDR1 SGHKS, CDR2 YYEKEE (reference sequence). The V and J ends lost 3 bases and 0 bases respectively, with 10 bases between them. The CDR3 consists of 16 residues. CDR3 DNA sequence: TGTGCCAGCAGCTCGGAGCTGGCCTCTGGGGCCAACGTCCTGACTTTC. This gives the protein CASSSELASGANVLTF.

This clonotype was observed a handful of times. The CDR3 DNA is TGTGCCAGCAGCCGTCCGACAGGGTTGAACACCGGGGAGCTGTTTTTT. Amino acid sequence: CASSRPTGLNTGELFF. This rearrangement joins TRBV5-6 to TRBJ2-2; 7 bases align to TRBD1. In germline, CDR1 is SGHDT, CDR2 YYEEEE. The CDR3 spans 16 residues. With V trimmed by 4 bases and J by 1 base, 7 bases remained unmatched.

The sample holds a few counts of this clonotype. The J gene is TRBJ1-6, the V gene TRBV5-1, with D perhaps matching TRBD1 (5 bases). V lost 0 bases, J lost 5 bases, and 12 bases lay in between. The CDR3 totals 16 residues. Germline CDR1 reads SGHRS; CDR2 reads YFSETQ. CDR3 in amino acids: CASSLGRGGNNSPLHF. The CDR3, as DNA: TGCGCCAGCAGCTTGGGCCGGGGCGGGAATAATTCACCCCTCCACTTT.

The rearrangement uses TRBV5-1 and TRBJ1-1, with TRBD1 as a possible D gene (5 bases). V dropped 4 bases and J dropped 3 bases, with 22 bases sitting between them. In germline, CDR1 is SGHRS, CDR2 YFSETQ. The CDR3 consists of 17 residues. The CDR3, as DNA: TGCGCCAGCAGCGCGGGACTTTTACTGGGAGGTGACACTGAAGCTTTCTTT. It encodes CASSAGLLLGGDTEAFF.

This chain links TRBV29-1 with TRBJ1-2; D might be TRBD1 (5 bases). The CDR3 contains 11 residues. Trimming shortened V by 6 bases and J by 6 bases, and 11 bases separated the two germline ends. Germline CDR1 SQVTM, CDR2 ANQGSEA. In DNA form, the CDR3 reads TGCAGCGTCCGGGACGGTGATGGCTACACCTTC. Translated, it gives CSVRDGDGYTF.

This clonotype was detected ten times or more. The chain is built from TRBV20-1 and TRBJ2-7; possible D gene TRBD2, 6 bases. Germline CDR1 and CDR2: DFQATT and SNEGSKA (reference sequence). This CDR3 has 11 residues. Trimming cost V 3 bases and J 5 bases, with 8 bases left between them. The chain's CDR3 is CSASGGNEQYF. The CDR3 DNA follows: TGCAGTGCTAGCGGAGGGAACGAGCAGTACTTC.

This chain connects TRBV11-2 to TRBJ2-1; 11 bases map to TRBD2. Germline loops: CDR1 SGHAT, CDR2 FQNNGV. There are 15 residues in the CDR3. J lost 6 bases, V lost 7 bases, and 8 bases had no gene match. The CDR3 DNA reads TGTGCCAGCAAAATGTGGACTAGCGGGCCCAATGAGCAGTTCTTC. Amino acids: CASKMWTSGPNEQFF.

The chain couples TRBV20-1 to TRBJ2-7; possible D gene TRBD2, 6 bases. The CDR3 covers 14 residues. V lost 6 bases and J 2 bases, leaving 17 bases between the germline ends. Germline assignment: CDR1 DFQATT and CDR2 SNEGSKA (reference sequence). CDR3 sequence (DNA): TGCAGTGCAGTTGGGGCCGGGGGTACCTACGAGCAGTACTTC. It yields the protein CSAVGAGGTYEQYF.

This clonotype was found a few times. The rearrangement links TRBV4-2 to TRBJ2-2; 9 bases are a match to TRBD1. Looked up from germline, CDR1 is LGHNA and CDR2 is YNFKEQ. The CDR3 totals 16 residues. With 4 bases clipped from V and 7 bases from J, the junction kept 10 bases outside the gene matches. CDR3 DNA: TGTGCCAGCAGCCCACAGGGGGCCGGGGGAAGCGGGGAGCTGTTTTTT. Translated, it gives CASSPQGAGGSGELFF.

This chain connects TRBV25-1 to TRBJ1-1; D unresolved. The CDR3 consists of 13 residues. From germline, CDR1 is MGHDK and CDR2 SYGVNS. V lost 4 bases to trimming and J lost 1 base, with 7 bases between them. CDR3 sequence (DNA): TGTGCCAGCAGTGGAACACGGAACACTGAAGCTTTCTTT. Translation gives CASSGTRNTEAFF.

This clonotype was seen more than once but under ten times. The gene calls are TRBV19 and TRBJ2-6; D possibly corresponds to TRBD1 (5 bases). CDR1 and CDR2 (germline): LNHDA, SQIVND (reference sequence). Trimming took 7 bases from V and 1 from J, leaving 14 bases between them. This CDR3 spans 16 amino acids. CDR3 sequence reads: CASTQGSGSGANVLTF. The CDR3, as DNA: TGTGCCAGTACCCAGGGCTCAGGGTCTGGGGCCAACGTCCTGACTTTC.

The rearrangement joins TRBV20-1 to TRBJ2-1, with 11 bases matching TRBD2. The CDR3 totals 14 residues. From germline, CDR1 is DFQATT and CDR2 SNEGSKA (reference sequence). The ends lost 5 bases at V and 6 bases at J; junction bases unmatched: 6. CDR3 sequence (DNA): TGCAGTGCTTTTAGCGGGAGGGCCCGCAATGAGCAGTTCTTC. Its translation: CSAFSGRARNEQFF.

V usage is TRBV28 and J usage is TRBJ2-7; D call uncertain. The length of the CDR3 is 13 residues. The V end was cut by 6 bases, the J end by 3 bases, with 12 bases between. Germline-derived CDR1 and CDR2 are MDHEN and SYDVKM. The CDR3 is CASRRHDDYEQYF. The CDR3 nucleotides are TGTGCCAGCAGGAGGCATGATGACTACGAGCAGTACTTC.

This clonotype has just a few counts. The chain uses TRBV7-9 and TRBJ1-6; possibly TRBD1 for D (6 bases). Trimming cost V 5 bases and J 11 bases, with 16 bases left between them. From germline, CDR1 is SEHNR and CDR2 FQNEAQ (reference sequence). The length of the CDR3 is 14 residues. The CDR3 reads CASSGPIKGAPLHF. The CDR3 bases are TGTGCCAGCAGCGGGCCGATTAAGGGGGCACCCCTCCACTTT.

This sequence joins TRBV20-1 and TRBJ2-5; perhaps TRBD2 as D (6 bases). Germline lookup yields CDR1 DFQATT and CDR2 SNEGSKA (reference sequence). Trimming left V 5 bases short and J 7 bases short, with 17 bases between. The CDR3 has 13 amino acids. Here the CDR3 reads CSALRNLGGTQYF. The CDR3 bases are TGCAGTGCTCTCAGAAACCTCGGGGGGACCCAGTACTTC.